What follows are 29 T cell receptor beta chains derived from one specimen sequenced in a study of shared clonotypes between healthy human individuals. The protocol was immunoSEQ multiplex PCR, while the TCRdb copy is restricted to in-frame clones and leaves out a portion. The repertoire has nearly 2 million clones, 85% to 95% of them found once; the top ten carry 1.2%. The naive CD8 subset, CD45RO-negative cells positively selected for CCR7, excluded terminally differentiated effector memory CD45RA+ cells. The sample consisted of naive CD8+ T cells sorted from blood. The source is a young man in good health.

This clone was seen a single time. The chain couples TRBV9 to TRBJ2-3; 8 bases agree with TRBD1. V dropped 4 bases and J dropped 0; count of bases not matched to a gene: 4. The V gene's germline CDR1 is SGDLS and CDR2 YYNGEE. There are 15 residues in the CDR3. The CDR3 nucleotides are TGTGCCAGCAGCTGGGGACAGGAAAGCACAGATACGCAGTATTTT. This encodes CASSWGQESTDTQYF.

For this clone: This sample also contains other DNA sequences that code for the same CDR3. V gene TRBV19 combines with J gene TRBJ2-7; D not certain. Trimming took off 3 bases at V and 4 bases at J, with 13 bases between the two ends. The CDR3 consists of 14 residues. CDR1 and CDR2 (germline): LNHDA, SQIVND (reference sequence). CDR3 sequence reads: CASSISGEAYEQYF. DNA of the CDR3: TGTGCCAGTAGTATTTCCGGCGAAGCTTACGAGCAGTACTTC.

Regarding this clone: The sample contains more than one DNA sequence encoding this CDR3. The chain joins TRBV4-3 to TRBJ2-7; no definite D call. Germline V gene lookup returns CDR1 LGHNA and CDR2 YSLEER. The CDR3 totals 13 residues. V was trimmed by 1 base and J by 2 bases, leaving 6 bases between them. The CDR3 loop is CASSQGQAYEQYF. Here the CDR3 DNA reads TGCGCCAGCAGCCAAGGTCAGGCCTACGAGCAGTACTTC.

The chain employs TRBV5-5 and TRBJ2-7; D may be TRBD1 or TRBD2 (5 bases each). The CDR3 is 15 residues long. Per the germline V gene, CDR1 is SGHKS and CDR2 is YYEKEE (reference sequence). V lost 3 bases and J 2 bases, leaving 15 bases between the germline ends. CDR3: CASSWGKGHTYEQYF. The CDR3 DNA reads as TGTGCCAGCAGCTGGGGGAAGGGCCACACCTACGAGCAGTACTTC.

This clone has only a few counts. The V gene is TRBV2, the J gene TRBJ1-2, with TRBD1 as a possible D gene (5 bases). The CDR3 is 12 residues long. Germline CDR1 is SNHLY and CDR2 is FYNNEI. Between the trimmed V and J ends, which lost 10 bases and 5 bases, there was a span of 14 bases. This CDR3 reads CATQWGGYGYTF. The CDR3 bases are TGTGCCACCCAGTGGGGGGGATATGGCTACACCTTC.

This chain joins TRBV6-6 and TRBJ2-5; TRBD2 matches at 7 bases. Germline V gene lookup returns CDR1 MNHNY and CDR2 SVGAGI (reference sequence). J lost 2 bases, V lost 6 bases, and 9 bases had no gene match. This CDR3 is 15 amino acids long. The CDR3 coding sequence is TGTGCCAGCAGCGATCCGGGACTACAACAAGAGACCCAGTACTTC. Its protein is CASSDPGLQQETQYF.

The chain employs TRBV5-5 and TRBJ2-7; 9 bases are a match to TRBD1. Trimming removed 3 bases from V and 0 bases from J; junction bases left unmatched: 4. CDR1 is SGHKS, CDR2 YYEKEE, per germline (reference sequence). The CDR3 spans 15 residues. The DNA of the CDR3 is TGTGCCAGCAGCTGGGGACAGGGAGGCTCCTACGAGCAGTACTTC. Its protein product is CASSWGQGGSYEQYF.

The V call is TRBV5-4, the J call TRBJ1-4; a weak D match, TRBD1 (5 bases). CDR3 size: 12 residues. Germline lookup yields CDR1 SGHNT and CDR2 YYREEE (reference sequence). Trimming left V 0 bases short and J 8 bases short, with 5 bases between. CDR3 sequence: CASSLDREKLFF. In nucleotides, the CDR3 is TGTGCCAGCAGCTTGGACAGGGAAAAACTGTTTTTT.

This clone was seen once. CDR3 protein: CASSLSAYQANEQFF. CDR3 DNA sequence: TGTGCCAGCAGTTTATCAGCCTACCAAGCCAATGAGCAGTTCTTC. The rearrangement uses TRBV28 and TRBJ2-1; D unresolved. V lost 1 base and J 6 bases, leaving 13 bases between the germline ends. Germline CDR1 and CDR2: MDHEN and SYDVKM. This CDR3 has 15 residues.

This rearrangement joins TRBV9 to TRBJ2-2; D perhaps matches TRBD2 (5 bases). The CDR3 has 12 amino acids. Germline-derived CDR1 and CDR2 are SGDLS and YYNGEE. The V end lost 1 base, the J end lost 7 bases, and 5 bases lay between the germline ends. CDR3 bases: TGTGCCAGCAGCGTACGGGGCGGGGAGCTGTTTTTT. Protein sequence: CASSVRGGELFF.

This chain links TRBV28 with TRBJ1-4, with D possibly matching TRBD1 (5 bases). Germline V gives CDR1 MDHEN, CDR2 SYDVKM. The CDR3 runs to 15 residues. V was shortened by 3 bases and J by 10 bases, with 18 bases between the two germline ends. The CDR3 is CASSFGRDWPGKLFF. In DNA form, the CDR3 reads TGTGCCAGCAGTTTTGGCAGGGATTGGCCGGGAAAACTGTTTTTT.

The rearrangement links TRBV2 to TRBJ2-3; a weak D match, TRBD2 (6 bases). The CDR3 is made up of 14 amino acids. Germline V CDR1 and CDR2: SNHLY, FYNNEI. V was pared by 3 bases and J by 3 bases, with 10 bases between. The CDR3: CASSDPGDTDTQYF. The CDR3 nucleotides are TGTGCCAGCAGTGACCCGGGAGATACAGATACGCAGTATTTT.

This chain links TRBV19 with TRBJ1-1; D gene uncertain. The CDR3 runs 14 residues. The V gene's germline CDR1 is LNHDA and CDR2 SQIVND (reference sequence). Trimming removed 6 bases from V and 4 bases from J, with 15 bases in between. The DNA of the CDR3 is TGTGCCAGTAGGTTCGGGGATTGGGGCACTGAAGCTTTCTTT. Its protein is CASRFGDWGTEAFF.

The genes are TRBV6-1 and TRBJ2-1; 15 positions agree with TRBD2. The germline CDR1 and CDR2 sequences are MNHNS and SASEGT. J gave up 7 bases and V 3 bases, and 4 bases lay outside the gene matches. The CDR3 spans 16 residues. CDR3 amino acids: CASSDLGTSGRNEQFF. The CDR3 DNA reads TGTGCCAGCAGTGATCTAGGGACTAGCGGGAGGAATGAGCAGTTCTTC.

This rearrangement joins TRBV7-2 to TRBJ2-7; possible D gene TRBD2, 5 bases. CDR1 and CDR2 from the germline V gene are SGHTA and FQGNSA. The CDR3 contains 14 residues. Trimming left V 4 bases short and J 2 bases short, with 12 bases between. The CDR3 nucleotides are TGTGCCAGCAGCTACCGGGGTTCTCCCTACGAGCAGTACTTC. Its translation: CASSYRGSPYEQYF.

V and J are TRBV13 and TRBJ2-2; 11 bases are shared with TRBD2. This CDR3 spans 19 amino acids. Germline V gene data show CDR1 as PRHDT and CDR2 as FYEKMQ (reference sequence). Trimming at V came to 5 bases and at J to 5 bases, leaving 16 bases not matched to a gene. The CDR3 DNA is TGTGCCAGCAGCCCAGAGGGGGTAGGGACTAGCGGCAGAACCGGGGAGCTGTTTTTT. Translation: CASSPEGVGTSGRTGELFF.

The CDR3 DNA follows: TGTGCCAGCAGCCCGACAGGGGGCCTAGAGACCCAGTACTTC. Amino acids: CASSPTGGLETQYF. The gene calls are TRBV11-2 and TRBJ2-5; TRBD1 matches 10 bases. Germline values: CDR1 SGHAT, CDR2 FQNNGV. The CDR3 contains 14 residues. With 5 bases clipped from V and 4 bases from J, the junction kept 4 bases outside the gene matches.

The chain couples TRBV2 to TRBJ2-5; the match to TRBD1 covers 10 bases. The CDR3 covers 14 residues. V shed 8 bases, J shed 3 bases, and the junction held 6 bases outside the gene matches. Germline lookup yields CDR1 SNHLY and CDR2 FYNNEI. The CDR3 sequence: CASGGQGRKETQYF. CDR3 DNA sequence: TGTGCCAGCGGGGGACAGGGGAGGAAAGAGACCCAGTACTTC.

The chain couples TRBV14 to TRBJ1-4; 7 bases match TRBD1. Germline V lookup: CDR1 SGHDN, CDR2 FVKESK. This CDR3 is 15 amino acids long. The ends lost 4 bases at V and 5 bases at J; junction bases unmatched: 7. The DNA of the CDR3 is TGTGCCAGCAGCCTTTACAGGGGCGGAAATGAAAAACTGTTTTTT. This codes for CASSLYRGGNEKLFF.

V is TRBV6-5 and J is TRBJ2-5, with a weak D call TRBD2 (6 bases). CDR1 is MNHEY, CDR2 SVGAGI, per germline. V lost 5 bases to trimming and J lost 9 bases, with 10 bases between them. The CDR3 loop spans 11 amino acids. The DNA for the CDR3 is TGTGCCAGCAGTACTGGGGAGGCCCAGTACTTC. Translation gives CASSTGEAQYF.

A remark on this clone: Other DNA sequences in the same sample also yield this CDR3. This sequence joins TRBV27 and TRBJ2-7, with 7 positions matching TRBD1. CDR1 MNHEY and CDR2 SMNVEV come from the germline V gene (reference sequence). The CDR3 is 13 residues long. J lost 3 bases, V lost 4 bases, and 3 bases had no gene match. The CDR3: CASSWTGYYEQYF. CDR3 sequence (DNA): TGTGCCAGCAGTTGGACAGGTTACTACGAGCAGTACTTC.

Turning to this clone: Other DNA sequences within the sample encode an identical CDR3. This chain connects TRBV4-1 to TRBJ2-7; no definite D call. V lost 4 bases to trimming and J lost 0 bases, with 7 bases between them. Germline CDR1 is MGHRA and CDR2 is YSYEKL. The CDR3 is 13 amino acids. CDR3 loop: CASSPTPSYEQYF. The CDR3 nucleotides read TGCGCCAGCAGCCCGACGCCCTCCTACGAGCAGTACTTC.

The CDR3: CASSPHATDSYNSPLHF. The CDR3 nucleotides read TGTGCCAGCAGCCCCCATGCCACGGACTCCTATAATTCACCCCTCCACTTT. V is TRBV7-9 and J is TRBJ1-6; D not resolved. CDR3 length: 17 residues. Trimming shortened V by 5 bases and J by 0 bases, and 14 bases separated the two germline ends. Germline V lookup: CDR1 SEHNR, CDR2 FQNEAQ (reference sequence).

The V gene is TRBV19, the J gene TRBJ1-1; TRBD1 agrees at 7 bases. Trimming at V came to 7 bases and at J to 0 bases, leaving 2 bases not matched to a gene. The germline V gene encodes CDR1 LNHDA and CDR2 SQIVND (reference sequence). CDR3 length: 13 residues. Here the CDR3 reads CASKGQMNTEAFF. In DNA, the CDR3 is TGTGCCAGTAAGGGACAGATGAACACTGAAGCTTTCTTT.

This CDR3 is CASSLVVGLEVSMNTEAFF. CDR3 sequence (DNA): TGTGCCAGCAGCTTAGTTGTGGGGCTCGAGGTTTCCATGAACACTGAAGCTTTCTTT. This sequence joins TRBV7-8 and TRBJ1-1; D may be TRBD1 (5 bases). Trimming took off 1 base at V and 0 bases at J, with 21 bases between the two ends. The CDR3 totals 19 residues. Germline V lookup: CDR1 SGHVS, CDR2 FQNEAQ.

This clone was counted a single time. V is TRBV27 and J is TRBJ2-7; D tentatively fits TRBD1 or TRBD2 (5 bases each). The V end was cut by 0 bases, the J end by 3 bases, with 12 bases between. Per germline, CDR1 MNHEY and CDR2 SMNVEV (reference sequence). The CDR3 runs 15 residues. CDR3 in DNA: TGTGCCAGCAGTTTATCGGTAGAGGGGCACTACGAGCAGTACTTC. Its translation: CASSLSVEGHYEQYF.

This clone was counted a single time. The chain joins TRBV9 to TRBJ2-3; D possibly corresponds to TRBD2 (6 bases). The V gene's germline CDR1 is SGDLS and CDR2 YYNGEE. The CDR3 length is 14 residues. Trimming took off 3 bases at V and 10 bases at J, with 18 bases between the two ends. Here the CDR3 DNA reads TGTGCCAGCAGCGCCCCCGGGGAGGCTCTCGCGCAGTATTTT. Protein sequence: CASSAPGEALAQYF.

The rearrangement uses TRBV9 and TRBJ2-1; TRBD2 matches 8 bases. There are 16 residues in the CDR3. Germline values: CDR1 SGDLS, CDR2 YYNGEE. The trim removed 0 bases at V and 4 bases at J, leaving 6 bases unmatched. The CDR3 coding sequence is TGTGCCAGCAGCGTAGCGGGAGGGAACCGTTACAATGAGCAGTTCTTC. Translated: CASSVAGGNRYNEQFF.

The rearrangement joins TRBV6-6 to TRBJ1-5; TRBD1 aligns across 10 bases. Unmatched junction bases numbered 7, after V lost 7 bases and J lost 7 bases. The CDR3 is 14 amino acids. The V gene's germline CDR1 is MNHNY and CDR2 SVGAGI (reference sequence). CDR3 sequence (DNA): TGTGCCAGCATCCTCGGACAGGGGGGCCAGCCCCAGCATTTT. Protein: CASILGQGGQPQHF.